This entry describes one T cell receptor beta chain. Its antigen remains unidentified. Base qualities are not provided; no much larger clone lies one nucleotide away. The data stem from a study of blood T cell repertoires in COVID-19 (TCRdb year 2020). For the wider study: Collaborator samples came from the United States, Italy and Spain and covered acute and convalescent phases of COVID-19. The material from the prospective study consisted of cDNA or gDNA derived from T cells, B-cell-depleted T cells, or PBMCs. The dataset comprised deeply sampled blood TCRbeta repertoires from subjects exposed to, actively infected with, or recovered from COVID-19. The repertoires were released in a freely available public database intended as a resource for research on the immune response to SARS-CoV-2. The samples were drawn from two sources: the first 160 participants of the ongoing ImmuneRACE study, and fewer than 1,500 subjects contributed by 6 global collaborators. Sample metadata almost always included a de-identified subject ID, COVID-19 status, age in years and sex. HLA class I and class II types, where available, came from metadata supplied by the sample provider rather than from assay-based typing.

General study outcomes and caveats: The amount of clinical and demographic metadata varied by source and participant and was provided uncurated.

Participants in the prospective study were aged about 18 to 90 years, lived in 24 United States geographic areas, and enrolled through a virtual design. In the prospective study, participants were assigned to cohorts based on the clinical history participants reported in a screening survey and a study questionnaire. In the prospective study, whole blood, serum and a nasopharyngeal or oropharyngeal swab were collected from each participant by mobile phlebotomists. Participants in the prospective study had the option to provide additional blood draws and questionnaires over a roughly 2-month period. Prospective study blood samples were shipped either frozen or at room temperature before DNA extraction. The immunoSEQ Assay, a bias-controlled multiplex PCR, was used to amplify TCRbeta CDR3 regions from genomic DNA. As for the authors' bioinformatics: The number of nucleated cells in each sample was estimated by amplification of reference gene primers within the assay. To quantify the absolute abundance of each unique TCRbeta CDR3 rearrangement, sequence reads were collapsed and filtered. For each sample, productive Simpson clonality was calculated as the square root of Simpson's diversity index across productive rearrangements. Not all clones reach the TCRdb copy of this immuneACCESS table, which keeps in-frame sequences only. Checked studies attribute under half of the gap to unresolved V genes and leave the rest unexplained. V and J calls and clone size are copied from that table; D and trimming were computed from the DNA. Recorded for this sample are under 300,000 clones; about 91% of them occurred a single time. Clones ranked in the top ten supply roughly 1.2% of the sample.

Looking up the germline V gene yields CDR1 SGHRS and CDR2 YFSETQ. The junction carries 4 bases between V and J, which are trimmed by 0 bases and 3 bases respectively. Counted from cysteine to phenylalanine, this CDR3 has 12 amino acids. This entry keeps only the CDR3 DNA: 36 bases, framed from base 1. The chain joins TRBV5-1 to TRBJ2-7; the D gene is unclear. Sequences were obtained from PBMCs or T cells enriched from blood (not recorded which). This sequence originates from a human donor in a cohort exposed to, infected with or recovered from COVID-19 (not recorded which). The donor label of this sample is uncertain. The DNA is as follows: TGCGCCAGCAGCTTGGGCGACTACGAGCAGTACTTC. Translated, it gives CASSLGDYEQYF.